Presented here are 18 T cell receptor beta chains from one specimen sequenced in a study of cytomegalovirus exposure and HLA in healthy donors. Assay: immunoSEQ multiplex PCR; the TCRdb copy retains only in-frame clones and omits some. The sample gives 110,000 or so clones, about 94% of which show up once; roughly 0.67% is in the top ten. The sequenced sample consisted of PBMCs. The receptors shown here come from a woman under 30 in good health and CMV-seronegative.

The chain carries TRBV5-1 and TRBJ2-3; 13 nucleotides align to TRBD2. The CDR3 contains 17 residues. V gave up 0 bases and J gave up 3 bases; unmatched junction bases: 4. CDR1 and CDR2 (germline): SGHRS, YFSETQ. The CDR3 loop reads CASSLALAGGRTDTQYF. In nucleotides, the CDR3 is TGCGCCAGCAGCTTGGCACTAGCGGGGGGGCGGACAGATACGCAGTATTTT.

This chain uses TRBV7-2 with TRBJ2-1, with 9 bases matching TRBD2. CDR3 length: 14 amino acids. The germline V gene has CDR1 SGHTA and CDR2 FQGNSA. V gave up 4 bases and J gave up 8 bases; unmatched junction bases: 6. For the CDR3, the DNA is TGTGCCAGCAGCTCGGCGCGGGGGGGCGATGAGCAGTTCTTC. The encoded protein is CASSSARGGDEQFF.

The CDR3 DNA follows: TGTGCCAGCAGCAGAAATAGCGGGGGGGCGTTAGCCTACGAGCAGTACTTC. Translation: CASSRNSGGALAYEQYF. The gene calls are TRBV5-4 and TRBJ2-7; 11 bases fit TRBD2. Germline V gene lookup returns CDR1 SGHNT and CDR2 YYREEE (reference sequence). V lost 4 bases, J lost 2 bases, and 11 bases stayed unmatched. This CDR3 is 17 amino acids long. The full variable domain, with the rest looked up from reference TRBV5-4 and TRBJ2-7, is ETGVTQSPTHLIKTRGQQVTLRCSSQSGHNTVSWYQQALGQGPQFIFQYYREEENGRGNFPPRFSGLQFPNYSSELNVNALELDDSALYLCASSRNSGGALAYEQYFGPGTRLTVT.

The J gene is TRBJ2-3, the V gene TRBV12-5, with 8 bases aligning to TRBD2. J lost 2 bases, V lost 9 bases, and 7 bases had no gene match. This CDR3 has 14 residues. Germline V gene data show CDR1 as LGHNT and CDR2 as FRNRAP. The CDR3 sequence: CASGGGLNTDTQYF. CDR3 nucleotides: TGTGCTAGCGGCGGGGGGCTAAACACAGATACGCAGTATTTT. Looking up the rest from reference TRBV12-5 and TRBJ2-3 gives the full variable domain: DARVTQTPRHKVTEMGQEVTMRCQPILGHNTVFWYRQTMMQGLELLAYFRNRAPLDDSGMPKDRFSAEMPDATLATLKIQPSEPRDSAVYFCASGGGLNTDTQYFGPGTRLTVL.

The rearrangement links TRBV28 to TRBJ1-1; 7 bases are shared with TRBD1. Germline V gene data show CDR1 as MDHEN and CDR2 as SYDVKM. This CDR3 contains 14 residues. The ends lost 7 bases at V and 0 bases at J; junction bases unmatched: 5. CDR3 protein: CASKGGRMNTEAFF. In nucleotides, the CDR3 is TGTGCCAGCAAAGGGGGCAGGATGAACACTGAAGCTTTCTTT.

The CDR3 spells CASSLAQGNTEAFF. The DNA of the CDR3 is TGCGCCAGCAGCTTGGCTCAGGGGAACACTGAAGCTTTCTTT. The chain has TRBV5-1 and TRBJ1-1; possibly TRBD1 for D (5 bases). CDR1 SGHRS and CDR2 YFSETQ come from the germline V gene. The CDR3 runs to 14 residues. V was shortened by 0 bases and J by 1 base, with 7 bases between the two germline ends.

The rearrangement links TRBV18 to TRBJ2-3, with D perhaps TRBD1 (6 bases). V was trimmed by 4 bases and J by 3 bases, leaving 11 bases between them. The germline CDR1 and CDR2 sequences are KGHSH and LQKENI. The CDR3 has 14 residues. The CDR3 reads CASSRAGVTDTQYF. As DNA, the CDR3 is TGTGCCAGCTCACGGGCAGGGGTAACAGATACGCAGTATTTT. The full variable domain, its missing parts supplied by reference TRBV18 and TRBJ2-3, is NAGVMQNPRHLVRRRGQEARLRCSPMKGHSHVYWYRQLPEEGLKFMVYLQKENIIDESGMPKERFSAEFPKEGPSILRIQQVVRGDSAAYFCASSRAGVTDTQYFGPGTRLTVL.

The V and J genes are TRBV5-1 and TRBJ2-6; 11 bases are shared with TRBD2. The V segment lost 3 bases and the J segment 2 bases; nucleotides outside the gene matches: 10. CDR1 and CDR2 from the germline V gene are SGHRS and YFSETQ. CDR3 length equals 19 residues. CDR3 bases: TGCGCCAGCAGCTCCTCCGTAGCGGGGGGGCCGACTGGGGCCAACGTCCTGACTTTC. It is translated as CASSSSVAGGPTGANVLTF.

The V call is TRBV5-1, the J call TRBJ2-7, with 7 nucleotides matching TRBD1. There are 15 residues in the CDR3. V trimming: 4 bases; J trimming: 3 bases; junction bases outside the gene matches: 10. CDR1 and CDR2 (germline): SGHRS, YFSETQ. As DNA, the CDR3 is TGCGCCAGCAGCGCAGACGACAGGGTCGTCTACGAGCAGTACTTC. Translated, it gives CASSADDRVVYEQYF.

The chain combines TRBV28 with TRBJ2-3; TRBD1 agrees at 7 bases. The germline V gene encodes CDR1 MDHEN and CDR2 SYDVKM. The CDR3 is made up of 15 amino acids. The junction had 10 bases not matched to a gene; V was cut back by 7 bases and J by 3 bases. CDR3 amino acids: CASTRQGFSTDTQYF. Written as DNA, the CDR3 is TGTGCCAGCACCCGACAGGGATTTTCTACAGATACGCAGTATTTT.

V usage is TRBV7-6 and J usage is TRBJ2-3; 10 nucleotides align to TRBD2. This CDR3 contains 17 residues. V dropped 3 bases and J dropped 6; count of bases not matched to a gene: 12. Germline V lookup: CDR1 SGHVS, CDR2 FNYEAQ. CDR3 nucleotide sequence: TGTGCCAGCAGCTTCCGCGAACCTAGCGGGGGCTCGGATACGCAGTATTTT. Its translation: CASSFREPSGGSDTQYF. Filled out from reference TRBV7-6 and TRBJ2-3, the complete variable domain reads GAGVSQSPRYKVTKRGQDVALRCDPISGHVSLYWYRQALGQGPEFLTYFNYEAQQDKSGLPNDRFSAERPEGSISTLTIQRTEQRDSAMYRCASSFREPSGGSDTQYFGPGTRLTVL.

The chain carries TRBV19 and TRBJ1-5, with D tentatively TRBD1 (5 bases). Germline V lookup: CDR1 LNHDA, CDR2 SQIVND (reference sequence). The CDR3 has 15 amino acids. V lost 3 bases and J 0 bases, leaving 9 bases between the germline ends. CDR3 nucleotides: TGTGCCAGTAGTATCCTTCAGGGTAGCAATCAGCCCCAGCATTTT. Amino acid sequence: CASSILQGSNQPQHF.

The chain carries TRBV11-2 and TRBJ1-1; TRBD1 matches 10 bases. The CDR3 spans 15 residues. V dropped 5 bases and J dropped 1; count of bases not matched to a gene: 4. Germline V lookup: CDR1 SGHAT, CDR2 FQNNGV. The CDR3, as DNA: TGTGCCAGCAGCCAGAGACAGGGGGCGAACACTGAAGCTTTCTTT. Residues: CASSQRQGANTEAFF.

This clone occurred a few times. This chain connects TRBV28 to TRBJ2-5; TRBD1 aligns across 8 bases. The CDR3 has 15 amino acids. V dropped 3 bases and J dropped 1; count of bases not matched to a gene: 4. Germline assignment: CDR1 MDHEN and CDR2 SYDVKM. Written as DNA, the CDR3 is TGTGCCAGCAGTTTCCGGACAGGGCGCCAAGAGACCCAGTACTTC. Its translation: CASSFRTGRQETQYF.

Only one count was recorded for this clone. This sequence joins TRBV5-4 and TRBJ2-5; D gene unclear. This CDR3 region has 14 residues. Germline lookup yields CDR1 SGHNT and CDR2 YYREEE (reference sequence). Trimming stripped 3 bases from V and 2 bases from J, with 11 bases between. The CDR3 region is CASSSRQIQETQYF. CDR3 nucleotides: TGTGCCAGCAGCTCCAGACAAATACAAGAGACCCAGTACTTC.

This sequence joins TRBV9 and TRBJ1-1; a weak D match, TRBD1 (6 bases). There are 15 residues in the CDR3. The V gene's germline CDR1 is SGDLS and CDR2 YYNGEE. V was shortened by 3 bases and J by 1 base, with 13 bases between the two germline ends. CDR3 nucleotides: TGTGCCAGCAGCGCAGGGGAAAATGGGAACACTGAAGCTTTCTTT. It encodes CASSAGENGNTEAFF.

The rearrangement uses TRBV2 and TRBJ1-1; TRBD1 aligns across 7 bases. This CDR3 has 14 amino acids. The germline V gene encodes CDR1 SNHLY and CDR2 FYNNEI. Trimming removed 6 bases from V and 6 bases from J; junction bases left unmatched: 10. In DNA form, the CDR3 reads TGTGCCAGCAGAGCGAAAACGACAGGGCCTGAAGCTTTCTTT. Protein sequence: CASRAKTTGPEAFF.

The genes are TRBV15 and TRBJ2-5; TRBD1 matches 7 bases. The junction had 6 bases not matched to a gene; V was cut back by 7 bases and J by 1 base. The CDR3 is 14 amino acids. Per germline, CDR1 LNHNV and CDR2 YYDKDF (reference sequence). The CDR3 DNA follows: TGTGCCACCAACACGGACAGGACCCAAGAGACCCAGTACTTC. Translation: CATNTDRTQETQYF.